Following are 28 T cell receptor beta chains from one sample sequenced in a study of human T cells and chemical hapten exposure. MiXCR, run by TCRdb on the RACE reads, gives a single entry per CDR3 protein. The data hold around 80,000 distinct CDR3 sequences, with 8.6% observed a single time. Time point reported: healthy volunteer bleed at 6 weeks. The study extracted total RNA from unfractionated whole blood. The sequencing input was whole blood. The receptor set was obtained from a male donor in good health. Some clones in this sample may be carry-over from other donors' samples.

The CDR3 region is CASSLGAGWGNTEAFF. The CDR3 nucleotides read TGTGCCAGCAGTTTAGGCGCAGGGTGGGGTAACACTGAAGCTTTCTTT. The chain joins TRBV27 to TRBJ1-1, with D tentatively TRBD1 (5 bases). Trimming took off 2 bases at V and 2 bases at J, with 15 bases between the two ends. Germline V gene data show CDR1 as MNHEY and CDR2 as SMNVEV (reference sequence). This CDR3 has 16 amino acids.

This sequence joins TRBV27 and TRBJ1-5, with D possibly matching TRBD1 (6 bases). Deletions cut 6 bases from V and 2 bases from J, with 11 bases between. This CDR3 is built from 14 residues. CDR1 is MNHEY, CDR2 SMNVEV, per germline (reference sequence). This CDR3 reads CASSSGVGNQPQHF. Written as DNA, the CDR3 is TGTGCCAGCAGCTCAGGGGTTGGCAATCAGCCCCAGCATTTT.

A word on this clonotype: Given a much more abundant clone one base away, this may be a read error. As DNA, the CDR3 is TGTGCCAGCAGCTTCCATTTCGTCTCCCTCACTGAAGCTTTCTTT. Translated, it gives CASSFHFVSLTEAFF. The chain joins TRBV5-4 to TRBJ1-1; no clear D. Germline values: CDR1 SGHNT, CDR2 YYREEE (reference sequence). V lost 2 bases and J 4 bases, leaving 15 bases between the germline ends. The CDR3 has 15 residues. The variable domain in full, completed from reference TRBV5-4 and TRBJ1-1, reads ETGVTQSPTHLIKTRGQQVTLRCSSQSGHNTVSWYQQALGQGPQFIFQYYREEENGRGNFPPRFSGLQFPNYSSELNVNALELDDSALYLCASSFHFVSLTEAFFGQGTRLTVV.

This clonotype was recorded at least ten times. This chain connects TRBV20-1 to TRBJ2-3; 14 bases are a match to TRBD2. The CDR3 totals 17 residues. Per germline, CDR1 DFQATT and CDR2 SNEGSKA (reference sequence). V lost 3 bases to trimming and J lost 5 bases; unmatched junction nucleotides: 10. In DNA form, the CDR3 reads TGCAGTGCTAGGGGACTAGCGGGAGTCCCGCGGGAAGATACGCAGTATTTT. It specifies CSARGLAGVPREDTQYF.

This clonotype was seen a few times. V usage is TRBV7-9 and J usage is TRBJ1-1, with D maybe TRBD1 (5 bases). CDR1 SEHNR and CDR2 FQNEAQ come from the germline V gene (reference sequence). The V end was cut by 5 bases, the J end by 1 base, with 20 bases between. The CDR3 has 17 amino acids. CDR3 coding DNA: TGTGCCAGCAGCCGGGGGGGTTTGGGACGGACGAACACTGAAGCTTTCTTT. Its protein is CASSRGGLGRTNTEAFF. The whole variable domain, filled in from reference TRBV7-9 and TRBJ1-1, reads DTGVSQNPRHKITKRGQNVTFRCDPISEHNRLYWYRQTLGQGPEFLTYFQNEAQLEKSRLLSDRFSAERPKGSFSTLEIQRTEQGDSAMYLCASSRGGLGRTNTEAFFGQGTRLTVV.

This clonotype has more than one count but fewer than ten. The chain uses TRBV3-1 and TRBJ1-2, with 9 bases matching TRBD1. Germline-derived CDR1 and CDR2 are LGHDT and YNNKEL (reference sequence). This CDR3 has 14 residues. V lost 4 bases, J lost 5 bases, and 5 bases stayed unmatched. In nucleotides, the CDR3 is TGTGCCAGCAGCCCAGGACAGGGGCGGTATGGCTACACCTTC. Encoded protein: CASSPGQGRYGYTF.

The chain joins TRBV6-6 to TRBJ2-7; tentative D call: TRBD2 (7 bases). The germline V and J ends were trimmed by 5 bases and 3 bases, with 23 bases remaining between them. CDR3 length equals 17 residues. Germline V gene lookup returns CDR1 MNHNY and CDR2 SVGAGI (reference sequence). The CDR3 is CASSPQKGGATIYEQYF. CDR3 in DNA: TGTGCCAGCAGTCCCCAAAAAGGGGGGGCGACCATCTACGAGCAGTACTTC.

The chain employs TRBV5-6 and TRBJ1-5; the D is unclear. Germline-derived CDR1 and CDR2 are SGHDT and YYEEEE. V lost 0 bases and J 2 bases, leaving 9 bases between the germline ends. The CDR3 extends over 15 amino acids. The CDR3 nucleotides are TGTGCCAGCAGCTTGGGCGGGAGCGGCAATCAGCCCCAGCATTTT. Translating it yields CASSLGGSGNQPQHF.

This clonotype has a handful of counts. The chain carries TRBV12-3 or TRBV12-4 and TRBJ1-6, with D possibly matching TRBD1 (5 bases). The CDR3 has 14 amino acids. V dropped 3 bases and J dropped 5 bases, with 8 bases sitting between them. Written as DNA, the CDR3 is TGTGCCAGCAGTTTCGCGGACAATAATTCACCCCTCCACTTT. It yields the protein CASSFADNNSPLHF.

In this sample, this clonotype turned up a few times. The chain uses TRBV29-1 and TRBJ1-2; maybe TRBD1 (6 bases). This CDR3 comprises 16 residues. The V gene's germline CDR1 is SQVTM and CDR2 ANQGSEA. V gave up 0 bases and J gave up 2 bases, with 16 bases separating them. CDR3 in amino acids: CSVEELGGGINYGYTF. CDR3 sequence (DNA): TGCAGCGTTGAAGAGTTGGGGGGGGGCATCAACTATGGCTACACCTTC. Together with reference TRBV29-1 and TRBJ1-2, the CDR3 gives the full variable domain: SAVISQKPSRDICQRGTSLTIQCQVDSQVTMMFWYRQQPGQSLTLIATANQGSEATYESGFVIDKFPISRPNLTFSTLTVSNMSPEDSSIYLCSVEELGGGINYGYTFGSGTRLTVV.

CDR3 in DNA: TGTGCCAGCAGTTATGACGGGGACTACGAGCAGTACTTC. Encoded protein: CASSYDGDYEQYF. The chain employs TRBV6-6 and TRBJ2-7; a weak D match, TRBD2 (5 bases). Germline values: CDR1 MNHNY, CDR2 SVGAGI (reference sequence). The CDR3 length is 13 residues. Trimming removed 3 bases from V and 3 bases from J, with 9 bases in between.

This clonotype was detected only a few times. The rearrangement joins TRBV29-1 to TRBJ1-1; TRBD1 matches at 8 bases. V was clipped by 2 bases and J by 10 bases; unmatched bases: 9. Per germline, CDR1 SQVTM and CDR2 ANQGSEA. CDR3 length: 13 amino acids. The CDR3 loop is CSVEPSQGDGAFF. For the CDR3, the DNA is TGCAGCGTTGAACCTTCACAGGGGGATGGAGCTTTCTTT.

This clonotype was counted a few times. The rearrangement uses TRBV6-5 and TRBJ1-1; possibly TRBD1 for D (6 bases). Germline V gives CDR1 MNHEY, CDR2 SVGAGI. The CDR3 extends over 13 amino acids. V was clipped by 5 bases and J by 1 base, with 8 bases between them. CDR3 nucleotides: TGTGCCAGCAGTACGACAGGGAACACTGAAGCTTTCTTT. This gives the protein CASSTTGNTEAFF.

The chain joins TRBV20-1 to TRBJ2-2, with TRBD1 identical over 8 bases. The CDR3 runs to 17 residues. CDR1 and CDR2 from the germline V gene are DFQATT and SNEGSKA (reference sequence). The junction had 10 bases not matched to a gene; V was cut back by 3 bases and J by 1 base. In DNA, the CDR3 is TGCAGTGCTAGGGTATCGGACAGGGCCAAGAACACCGGGGAGCTGTTTTTT. This gives the protein CSARVSDRAKNTGELFF.

This clonotype came up a few times. The rearrangement links TRBV29-1 to TRBJ2-1; 10 nucleotides align to TRBD2. V shed 0 bases, J shed 4 bases, and the junction held 3 bases outside the gene matches. CDR1 is SQVTM, CDR2 ANQGSEA, per germline. The CDR3 consists of 15 residues. The CDR3, as DNA: TGCAGCGTTGAAGAAACTAGCGGGATATACAATGAGCAGTTCTTC. It yields the protein CSVEETSGIYNEQFF.

This clonotype was picked up many times. The chain uses TRBV29-1 and TRBJ2-6; D is ambiguous. The germline V and J ends were trimmed by 6 bases and 2 bases, with 2 bases remaining between them. In germline, CDR1 is SQVTM, CDR2 ANQGSEA. The CDR3 spans 11 residues. The CDR3 here is CSVPGANVLTF. As DNA, the CDR3 is TGCAGCGTACCTGGGGCCAACGTCCTGACTTTC.

This clonotype has just a few counts. The chain is built from TRBV29-1 and TRBJ1-1; tentatively, D is TRBD1 (5 bases). This CDR3 is 13 amino acids long. Germline-derived CDR1 and CDR2 are SQVTM and ANQGSEA. V dropped 5 bases and J dropped 5 bases, with 15 bases sitting between them. The CDR3 DNA sequence: TGCAGCGTTCATGAAGGTAGGGGAACTGAAGCTTTCTTT. It is translated as CSVHEGRGTEAFF. The complete variable domain, with remaining parts taken from reference TRBV29-1 and TRBJ1-1, reads SAVISQKPSRDICQRGTSLTIQCQVDSQVTMMFWYRQQPGQSLTLIATANQGSEATYESGFVIDKFPISRPNLTFSTLTVSNMSPEDSSIYLCSVHEGRGTEAFFGQGTRLTVV.

Ten or more counts support this clonotype. This chain uses TRBV19 with TRBJ1-5, with D perhaps matching TRBD1 (6 bases). The CDR3 loop spans 14 amino acids. V was clipped by 5 bases and J by 5 bases, with 13 bases between them. The germline CDR1 and CDR2 sequences are LNHDA and SQIVND (reference sequence). The CDR3 region has the DNA TGTGCCAGTAGTGGGGCAGGGGAGCATCAGCCCCAGCATTTT. It codes for CASSGAGEHQPQHF.

The gene calls are TRBV6-6 and TRBJ1-5; perhaps TRBD1 as D (5 bases). CDR3 length equals 17 residues. Germline lookup yields CDR1 MNHNY and CDR2 SVGAGI (reference sequence). The V end was cut by 6 bases, the J end by 0 bases, with 18 bases between. CDR3 in amino acids: CASRTAGGVVSNQPQHF. CDR3 DNA: TGTGCCAGCAGAACAGCTGGGGGGGTAGTTAGCAATCAGCCCCAGCATTTT.

This clonotype was counted a few times. The chain has TRBV5-1 and TRBJ2-6, with D hard to call. Trimming pared 6 bases from V and 12 bases from J, leaving 10 bases between. The CDR3 loop spans 11 amino acids. CDR1 and CDR2 from the germline V gene are SGHRS and YFSETQ. In nucleotides, the CDR3 is TGCGCCAGCAAGAAGGAAGCCGTCCTGACTTTC. Encoded protein: CASKKEAVLTF.

The chain is built from TRBV10-3 and TRBJ2-2; D unresolved. The CDR3 runs to 15 residues. CDR1 is ENHRY and CDR2 is SYGVKD in the germline V gene. Trimming stripped 4 bases from V and 6 bases from J, with 15 bases between. This chain's CDR3 is CAISGTDPRAGELFF. The DNA for the CDR3 is TGTGCCATCAGTGGGACGGACCCAAGAGCCGGGGAGCTGTTTTTT.

The chain uses TRBV29-1 and TRBJ2-5, with a weak D call TRBD2 (5 bases). CDR3 length: 15 residues. CDR1 is SQVTM, CDR2 ANQGSEA, per germline. V was trimmed by 4 bases and J by 5 bases, leaving 20 bases between them. CDR3 DNA sequence: TGCAGCGTTGTTCCCGTAGGGAGTCTGGGGGAGACCCAGTACTTC. This encodes CSVVPVGSLGETQYF. The complete variable domain, with remaining parts taken from reference TRBV29-1 and TRBJ2-5, reads SAVISQKPSRDICQRGTSLTIQCQVDSQVTMMFWYRQQPGQSLTLIATANQGSEATYESGFVIDKFPISRPNLTFSTLTVSNMSPEDSSIYLCSVVPVGSLGETQYFGPGTRLLVL.

This clonotype appeared a few times. The rearrangement uses TRBV4-3 and TRBJ1-1; 10 nucleotides line up with TRBD1. The V and J ends lost 1 base and 5 bases, in that order; junction bases with no gene match: 7. The CDR3 runs 16 residues. The germline gives CDR1 LGHNA, CDR2 YSLEER. The CDR3 DNA reads as TGCGCCAGCAGCCAAGGGGGACGGACAGGGGGAACTGAAGCTTTCTTT. This codes for CASSQGGRTGGTEAFF.

This clonotype has ten or more counts. The rearrangement joins TRBV27 to TRBJ1-6; tentative D call: TRBD1 (5 bases). V gave up 0 bases and J gave up 8 bases, with 11 bases separating them. Germline loops: CDR1 MNHEY, CDR2 SMNVEV (reference sequence). The CDR3 extends over 15 amino acids. In DNA form, the CDR3 reads TGTGCCAGCAGTTTATCGGGACCGACCTATTCACCCCTCCACTTT. It yields the protein CASSLSGPTYSPLHF.

This sequence joins TRBV15 and TRBJ2-3, with D unclear. Germline-derived CDR1 and CDR2 are LNHNV and YYDKDF (reference sequence). V was cut by 1 base and J by 3 bases, with 14 bases left in between. This CDR3 has 16 amino acids. CDR3 loop: CATSRGRRSGTDTQYF. CDR3 sequence (DNA): TGTGCCACCAGCAGAGGAAGGAGAAGTGGTACAGATACGCAGTATTTT.

There are a few counts of this clonotype. This rearrangement joins TRBV12-5 to TRBJ2-1; D gene unclear. Trimming stripped 2 bases from V and 2 bases from J, with 7 bases between. The CDR3 has 14 residues. Germline V CDR1 and CDR2: LGHNT, FRNRAP. Here the CDR3 DNA reads TGTGCTAGTGGTTTGAACCCGCCCTACAATGAGCAGTTCTTC. This sequence encodes CASGLNPPYNEQFF.

The chain couples TRBV29-1 to TRBJ1-2, with D uncertain. Germline CDR1 is SQVTM and CDR2 is ANQGSEA. V was pared by 3 bases and J by 4 bases, with 9 bases between. The CDR3 spans 12 residues. The CDR3 reads CSVEGSSYGYTF. The CDR3 DNA sequence: TGCAGCGTTGAGGGCAGCAGCTATGGCTACACCTTC.

This clonotype occurred once. The chain has TRBV5-1 and TRBJ1-1, with no clear D. This CDR3 comprises 14 residues. V was trimmed by 2 bases and J by 11 bases, leaving 19 bases between them. Germline-derived CDR1 and CDR2 are SGHRS and YFSETQ. The CDR3 sequence is CASSFAGLKEEAFF. The CDR3 coding sequence is TGCGCCAGCAGCTTCGCCGGGTTAAAGGAAGAGGCTTTCTTT.